The 18 T cell receptor beta chains below all came from one sample that was sequenced in a study of shared clonotypes between healthy human individuals. The method was immunoSEQ multiplex PCR; TCRdb's version includes in-frame clones alone and lacks a portion of them. This table holds some 2 million clones, about 95% found once. Terminally differentiated effector memory CD45RA+ cells were excluded by CCR7 positive selection of CD45RO-negative cells. The sequenced material came from naive CD8+ T cells sorted from blood. These receptors were collected from a man aged 18 to 30 in good health.

The V call is TRBV6-5, the J call TRBJ2-7; 8 bases align to TRBD1. This CDR3 spans 15 amino acids. J lost 2 bases, V lost 6 bases, and 9 bases had no gene match. CDR1 is MNHEY and CDR2 is SVGAGI in the germline V gene. DNA for the CDR3: TGTGCCAGCAGCCAATTGGAGACAGGGGCCTACGAGCAGTACTTC. Translated, it gives CASSQLETGAYEQYF.

The V gene is TRBV9, the J gene TRBJ1-1; tentative D call: TRBD1 (5 bases). Germline CDR1 reads SGDLS; CDR2 reads YYNGEE. The CDR3 is 15 amino acids. Deletions cut 3 bases from V and 2 bases from J, with 14 bases between. The CDR3 region is CASSASGTINTEAFF. DNA for the CDR3: TGTGCCAGCAGCGCCTCCGGGACGATTAACACTGAAGCTTTCTTT.

The CDR3 protein is CASSIGHPYEQYF. Here the CDR3 DNA reads TGTGCCAGCAGCATAGGACATCCCTACGAGCAGTACTTC. The rearrangement links TRBV11-2 to TRBJ2-7, with D tentatively TRBD1 (5 bases). Germline V gene sequence: CDR1 SGHAT, CDR2 FQNNGV. This CDR3 has 13 residues. The V gene lost 5 bases and the J gene lost 2 bases, with 10 bases spanning the gap.

This chain uses TRBV5-6 with TRBJ1-1; D gene uncertain. The V and J ends lost 4 bases and 4 bases respectively, with 11 bases between them. This CDR3 is built from 13 residues. Germline-derived CDR1 and CDR2 are SGHDT and YYEEEE. CDR3 nucleotides: TGTGCCAGCAGCACGACGGGGAGCACTGAAGCTTTCTTT. Protein sequence: CASSTTGSTEAFF.

CDR3 amino acids: CASSQVGAPNGYTF. In DNA form, the CDR3 reads TGCGCCAGCAGCCAAGTGGGGGCCCCCAATGGCTACACCTTC. The V gene is TRBV4-1, the J gene TRBJ1-2; D may be TRBD1 (6 bases). The CDR3 runs 14 residues. Trimming stripped 1 base from V and 6 bases from J, with 12 bases between. Germline loops: CDR1 MGHRA, CDR2 YSYEKL.

The chain links TRBV7-6 to TRBJ2-1, with 7 bases aligning to TRBD2. This CDR3 is built from 15 residues. Germline loops: CDR1 SGHVS, CDR2 FNYEAQ. V was pared by 1 base and J by 6 bases, with 6 bases of the junction left unmatched. This CDR3 reads CASSLDGGRGNEQFF. CDR3 nucleotides: TGTGCCAGCAGCTTAGATGGGGGGAGGGGCAATGAGCAGTTCTTC.

The V and J genes are TRBV11-2 and TRBJ2-5; 8 bases are shared with TRBD2. The CDR3 sequence is 16 residues long. Germline V gene data show CDR1 as SGHAT and CDR2 as FQNNGV. With 5 bases clipped from V and 3 bases from J, the junction kept 11 bases outside the gene matches. The CDR3 coding sequence is TGTGCCAGCAGCCCGGCCGGGAGGGGCCGGGAAGAGACCCAGTACTTC. Translating gives CASSPAGRGREETQYF.

The V call is TRBV4-2, the J call TRBJ2-1; 9 bases are a match to TRBD2. Germline lookup yields CDR1 LGHNA and CDR2 YNFKEQ. The CDR3 is 16 amino acids. The V segment lost 2 bases and the J segment 3 bases; nucleotides outside the gene matches: 5. The CDR3, as DNA: TGTGCCAGCAGCCAACTAACTAGCGGGTTCTACAATGAGCAGTTCTTC. This gives the protein CASSQLTSGFYNEQFF.

The J gene is TRBJ1-2, the V gene TRBV7-9; no firm D call. CDR1 is SEHNR, CDR2 FQNEAQ, per germline (reference sequence). Between the trimmed V and J ends, which lost 5 bases and 2 bases, there was a span of 15 bases. CDR3 length equals 15 residues. CDR3 nucleotide sequence: TGTGCCAGCAGCCCTACGCTGGATTCCAACTATGGCTACACCTTC. Translation gives CASSPTLDSNYGYTF.

The V gene is TRBV6-5, the J gene TRBJ2-7; 8 bases align to TRBD2. The germline gives CDR1 MNHEY, CDR2 SVGAGI. Losses at the gene ends were 2 bases for V and 2 bases for J; bases not matched to a gene: 5. CDR3 length equals 15 residues. As DNA, the CDR3 is TGTGCCAGCAGTTACAGACTAGCGCAAACCTACGAGCAGTACTTC. It translates to CASSYRLAQTYEQYF.

This chain links TRBV29-1 with TRBJ2-7; D is uncertain. The V end was cut by 2 bases, the J end by 4 bases, with 15 bases between. The CDR3 extends over 14 amino acids. Looked up from germline, CDR1 is SQVTM and CDR2 is ANQGSEA. The CDR3 sequence: CSVEKTVGSYEQYF. The CDR3 DNA reads as TGCAGCGTTGAAAAGACCGTTGGATCTTACGAGCAGTACTTC.

This chain joins TRBV6-5 and TRBJ1-2; a possible D gene is TRBD1 (6 bases). Germline V gene sequence: CDR1 MNHEY, CDR2 SVGAGI. The CDR3 is 16 residues long. Trimming removed 4 bases at V and 4 bases at J, with 19 bases between. In nucleotides, the CDR3 is TGTGCCAGCAGTTTACCCCAAGGACAGCTTCTCTATGGCTACACCTTC. Encoded protein: CASSLPQGQLLYGYTF.

V gene TRBV5-6 combines with J gene TRBJ1-1, with D possibly TRBD1 on 6 matching bases. The CDR3 has 16 amino acids. Germline V gene sequence: CDR1 SGHDT, CDR2 YYEEEE. V was shortened by 0 bases and J by 1 base, with 13 bases between the two germline ends. The CDR3 spells CASSLEFGGANTEAFF. CDR3 sequence (DNA): TGTGCCAGCAGCTTGGAGTTCGGGGGGGCGAACACTGAAGCTTTCTTT.

Details on this clone: The same CDR3 can be traced to other DNA sequences in this sample. The chain uses TRBV19 and TRBJ2-7; 7 bases are a match to TRBD2. CDR1 is LNHDA, CDR2 SQIVND, per germline (reference sequence). CDR3 length: 14 residues. Trimming at V came to 2 bases and at J to 1 base, leaving 2 bases not matched to a gene. The CDR3 DNA follows: TGTGCCAGTAGTATAACCGGGGGGTCCTACGAGCAGTACTTC. Amino acid sequence: CASSITGGSYEQYF.

CDR3 protein: CASSLADKGYYGYTF. The CDR3 DNA reads TGTGCCAGCAGCTTAGCGGACAAGGGTTACTATGGCTACACCTTC. This chain connects TRBV7-2 to TRBJ1-2; maybe TRBD1 (5 bases). This CDR3 contains 15 residues. Germline CDR1 is SGHTA and CDR2 is FQGNSA. V lost 0 bases, J lost 3 bases, and 11 bases lay in between.

To note about this clone: This same CDR3 is encoded by further DNA sequences in the sample. J is TRBJ2-7 and V is TRBV10-3; 13 nucleotides agree with TRBD2. Trimming took 8 bases from V and 2 from J; bases not matched to a gene: 3. Germline V gene lookup returns CDR1 ENHRY and CDR2 SYGVKD. The length of the CDR3 is 14 residues. This chain's CDR3 is CAIGGLAGTYEQYF. CDR3 nucleotide sequence: TGTGCCATCGGGGGACTAGCGGGGACCTACGAGCAGTACTTC.

This chain connects TRBV2 to TRBJ2-3; TRBD2 aligns across 9 bases. Per the germline V gene, CDR1 is SNHLY and CDR2 is FYNNEI. V dropped 6 bases and J dropped 7; count of bases not matched to a gene: 11. The CDR3 runs to 15 residues. CDR3 DNA: TGTGCCAGCAGGATGGTAGCGGGAGCCTTATATACGCAGTATTTT. It encodes CASRMVAGALYTQYF.

This clone has only one observation. This rearrangement joins TRBV5-6 to TRBJ1-5; D might be TRBD1 (5 bases). Per the germline V gene, CDR1 is SGHDT and CDR2 is YYEEEE. V was clipped by 0 bases and J by 6 bases, with 10 bases between them. The CDR3 spans 14 residues. CDR3 loop: CASSLEGRGQPQHF. CDR3 bases: TGTGCCAGCAGCTTGGAAGGGAGGGGTCAGCCCCAGCATTTT.